This TCR beta chain was identified in a study of OX40 agonist ivuxolimab in advanced cancers. Germline CDR1 SGHAT, CDR2 FQNNGV. The ends were cut back, 1 base at V and 6 bases at J, with 18 bases in the middle. The CDR3 is made up of 16 amino acids. The protocol was immunoSEQ multiplex PCR, while the TCRdb copy is restricted to in-frame clones and leaves out a portion. The repertoire consists of roughly 10,000 clones, with approximately 87% occurring once and the leading ten covering roughly 13%. This clonotype was sampled from an adult with an advanced solid tumor such as melanoma, head and neck, liver or kidney cancer. Sample: CD4+ or CD8+ T cells sorted from blood, taken in a trial of the OX40 agonist ivuxolimab. V and J are TRBV11-2 and TRBJ2-5; tentatively, D is TRBD1 or TRBD2 (6 bases each). The CDR3 bases are TGTGCCAGCAGCTTAGCGGCAATGGGGGGCACAAAGACCCAGTACTTC. It yields the protein CASSLAAMGGTKTQYF. The complete variable domain, with remaining parts taken from reference TRBV11-2 and TRBJ2-5, reads EAGVAQSPRYKIIEKRQSVAFWCNPISGHATLYWYQQILGQGPKLLIQFQNNGVVDDSQLPKDRFSAERLKGVDSTLKIQPAKLEDSAVYLCASSLAAMGGTKTQYFGPGTRLLVL.